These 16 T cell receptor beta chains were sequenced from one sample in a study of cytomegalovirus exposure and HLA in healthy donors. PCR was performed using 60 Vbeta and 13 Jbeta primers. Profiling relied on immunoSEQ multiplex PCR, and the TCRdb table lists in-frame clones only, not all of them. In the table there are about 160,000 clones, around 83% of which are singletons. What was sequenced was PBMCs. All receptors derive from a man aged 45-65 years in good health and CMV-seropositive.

DNA of the CDR3: TGTGCCAGCACTGACTATAGCAATCAGCCCCAGCATTTT. Residues: CASTDYSNQPQHF. The chain recombines TRBV6-1 with TRBJ1-5, with D unresolved. The germline CDR1 and CDR2 sequences are MNHNS and SASEGT. Between the trimmed V and J ends, which lost 7 bases and 0 bases, there was a span of 7 bases. This CDR3 region has 13 residues.

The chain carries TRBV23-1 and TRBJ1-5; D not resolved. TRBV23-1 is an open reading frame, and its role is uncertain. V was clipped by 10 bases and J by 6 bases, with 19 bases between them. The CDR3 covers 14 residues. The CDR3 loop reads CAKQTGAGVQPQHF. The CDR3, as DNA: TGCGCCAAACAAACGGGAGCCGGCGTTCAGCCCCAGCATTTT.

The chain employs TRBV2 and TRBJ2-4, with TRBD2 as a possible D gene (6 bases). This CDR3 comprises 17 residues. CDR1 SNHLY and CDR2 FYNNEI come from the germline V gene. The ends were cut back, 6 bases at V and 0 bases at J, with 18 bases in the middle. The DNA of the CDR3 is TGTGCCAGCAGGGGAGGCGCACCAGACCTAGCCAAAAACATTCAGTACTTC. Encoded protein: CASRGGAPDLAKNIQYF.

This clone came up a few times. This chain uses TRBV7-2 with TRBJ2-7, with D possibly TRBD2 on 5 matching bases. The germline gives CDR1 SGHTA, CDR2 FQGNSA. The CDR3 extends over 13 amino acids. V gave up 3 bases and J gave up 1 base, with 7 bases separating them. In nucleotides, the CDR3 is TGTGCCAGCAGCTTCGGGAATTCCTACGAGCAGTACTTC. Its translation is CASSFGNSYEQYF.

CDR3 loop: CAIKRGTSGGQDTQYF. Here the CDR3 DNA reads TGTGCCATCAAAAGAGGGACTAGCGGGGGACAAGATACGCAGTATTTT. The gene calls are TRBV10-3 and TRBJ2-3; 14 nucleotides align to TRBD2. This CDR3 is 16 amino acids long. With 7 bases clipped from V and 5 bases from J, the junction kept 8 bases outside the gene matches. Germline V gene lookup returns CDR1 ENHRY and CDR2 SYGVKD.

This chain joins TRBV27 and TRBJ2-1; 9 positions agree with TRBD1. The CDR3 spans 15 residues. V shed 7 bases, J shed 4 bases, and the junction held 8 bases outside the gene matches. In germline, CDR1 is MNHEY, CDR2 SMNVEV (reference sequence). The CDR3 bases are TGTGCCAGCAACTCCGGGACAGGGCCATACAATGAGCAGTTCTTC. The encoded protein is CASNSGTGPYNEQFF.

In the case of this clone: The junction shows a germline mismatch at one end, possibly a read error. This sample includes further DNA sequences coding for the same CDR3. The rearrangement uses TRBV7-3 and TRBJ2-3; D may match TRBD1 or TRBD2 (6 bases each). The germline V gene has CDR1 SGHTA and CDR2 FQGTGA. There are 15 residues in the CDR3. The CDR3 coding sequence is TGCGCCAGCAGCTTAGGGGGGATCTTCACAGATACGCAGTATTTT. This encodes CASSLGGIFTDTQYF.

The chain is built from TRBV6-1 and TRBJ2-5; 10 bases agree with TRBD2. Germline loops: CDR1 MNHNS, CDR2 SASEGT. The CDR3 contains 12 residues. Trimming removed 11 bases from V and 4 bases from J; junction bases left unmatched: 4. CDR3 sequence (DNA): TGTGCCGTCTCTAGCGGGGGAGAGACCCAGTACTTC. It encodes CAVSSGGETQYF.

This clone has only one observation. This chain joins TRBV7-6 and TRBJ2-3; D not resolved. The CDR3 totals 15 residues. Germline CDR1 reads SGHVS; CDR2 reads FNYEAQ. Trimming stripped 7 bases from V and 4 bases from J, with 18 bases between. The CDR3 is CASTRSMVEPDTQYF. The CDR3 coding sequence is TGTGCCAGCACCCGTAGTATGGTCGAACCAGATACGCAGTATTTT.

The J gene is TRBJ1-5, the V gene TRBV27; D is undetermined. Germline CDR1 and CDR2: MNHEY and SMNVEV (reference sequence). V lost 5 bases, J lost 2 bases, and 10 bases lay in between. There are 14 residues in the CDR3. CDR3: CASSRGRGNQPQHF. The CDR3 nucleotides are TGTGCCAGCAGTCGAGGGAGGGGCAATCAGCCCCAGCATTTT.

DNA for the CDR3: TGTGCCAGCAGCCAAGATGGTGTCCGGGGTTCCCAGTACTTC. It specifies CASSQDGVRGSQYF. This chain links TRBV14 with TRBJ2-5, with D possibly matching TRBD2 (5 bases). Trimming shortened V by 0 bases and J by 9 bases, and 14 bases separated the two germline ends. The length of the CDR3 is 14 residues. Germline assignment: CDR1 SGHDN and CDR2 FVKESK.

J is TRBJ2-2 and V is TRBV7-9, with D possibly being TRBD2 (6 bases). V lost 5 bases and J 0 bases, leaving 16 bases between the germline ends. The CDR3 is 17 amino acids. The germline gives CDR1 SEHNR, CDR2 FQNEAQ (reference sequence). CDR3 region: CASSPGTSTPNTGELFF. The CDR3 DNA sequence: TGTGCCAGCAGCCCCGGGACTTCGACTCCGAACACCGGGGAGCTGTTTTTT. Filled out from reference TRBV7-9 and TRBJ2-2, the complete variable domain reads DTGVSQNPRHKITKRGQNVTFRCDPISEHNRLYWYRQTLGQGPEFLTYFQNEAQLEKSRLLSDRFSAERPKGSFSTLEIQRTEQGDSAMYLCASSPGTSTPNTGELFFGEGSRLTVL.

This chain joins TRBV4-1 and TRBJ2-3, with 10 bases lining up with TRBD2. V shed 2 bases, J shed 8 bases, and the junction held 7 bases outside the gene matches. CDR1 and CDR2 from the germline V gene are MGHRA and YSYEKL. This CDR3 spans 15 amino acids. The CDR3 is CASSQLAGEVRTQYF. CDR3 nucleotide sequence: TGCGCCAGCAGCCAACTAGCGGGGGAAGTTCGTACGCAGTATTTT.

Written as DNA, the CDR3 is TGTGCCAGCTCACGACCCCAAGCGGAGGGCCCCTACAATGAGCAGTTCTTC. Amino acid sequence: CASSRPQAEGPYNEQFF. The chain combines TRBV18 with TRBJ2-1; weak D call: TRBD2 (6 bases). Trimming took 4 bases from V and 2 from J, leaving 18 bases between them. The CDR3 extends over 17 amino acids. The germline V gene encodes CDR1 KGHSH and CDR2 LQKENI.

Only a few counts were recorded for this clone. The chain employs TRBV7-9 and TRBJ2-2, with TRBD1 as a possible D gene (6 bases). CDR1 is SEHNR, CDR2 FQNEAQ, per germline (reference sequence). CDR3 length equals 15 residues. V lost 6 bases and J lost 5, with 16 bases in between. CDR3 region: CASSRNTQGTGELFF. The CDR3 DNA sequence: TGTGCCAGCAGTCGGAACACGCAGGGGACCGGGGAGCTGTTTTTT.

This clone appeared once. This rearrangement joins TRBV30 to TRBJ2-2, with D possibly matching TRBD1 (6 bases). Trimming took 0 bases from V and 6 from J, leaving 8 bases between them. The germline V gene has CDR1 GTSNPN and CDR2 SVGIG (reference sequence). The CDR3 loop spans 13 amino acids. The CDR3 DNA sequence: TGTGCCTGGAGTGTATCAGGGGCCGGGGAGCTGTTTTTT. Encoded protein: CAWSVSGAGELFF.